Listed here is a single T cell receptor beta chain. This entry comes from a study of T cell changes during pregnancy in multiple sclerosis. The V end lost 7 bases, the J end lost 2 bases, and 15 bases lay between the germline ends. Germline V gene lookup returns CDR1 MNHEY and CDR2 SMNVEV (reference sequence). The CDR3 runs 15 residues. Clones were sequenced by immunoSEQ multiplex PCR, and TCRdb holds only the in-frame ones, with some missing. Of roughly 40,000 clones listed, almost 95% are singletons. The sequence derives from a female donor with multiple sclerosis, enrolled in a pregnancy study. The starting material was CD4+ T cells from peripheral blood mononuclear cells, obtained after pregnancy. The chain joins TRBV27 to TRBJ1-5; D perhaps matches TRBD1 (6 bases). The CDR3, as DNA: TGTGCCAGCACCGAAACAGGGCTTGGCAATCAGCCCCAGCATTTT. This encodes CASTETGLGNQPQHF.